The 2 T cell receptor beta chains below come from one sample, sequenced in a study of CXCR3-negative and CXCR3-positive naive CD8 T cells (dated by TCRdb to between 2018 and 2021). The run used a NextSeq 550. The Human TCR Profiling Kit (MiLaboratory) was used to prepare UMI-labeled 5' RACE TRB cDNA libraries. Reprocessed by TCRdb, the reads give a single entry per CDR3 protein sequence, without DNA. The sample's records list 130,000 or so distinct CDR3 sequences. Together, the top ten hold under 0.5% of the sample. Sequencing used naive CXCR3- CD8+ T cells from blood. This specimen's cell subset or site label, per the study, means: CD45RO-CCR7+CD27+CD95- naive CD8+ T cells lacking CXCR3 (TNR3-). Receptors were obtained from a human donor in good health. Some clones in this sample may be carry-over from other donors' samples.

The CDR3 here is CASTQTRNEQFF. V is TRBV28 and J is TRBJ2-1. The CDR3 sequence is 12 residues long. In germline, CDR1 is MDHEN, CDR2 SYDVKM.

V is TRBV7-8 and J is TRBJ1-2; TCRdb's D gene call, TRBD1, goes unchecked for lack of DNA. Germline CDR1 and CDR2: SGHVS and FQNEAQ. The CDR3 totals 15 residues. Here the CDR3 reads CASSFGQGSVYGYTF.